This record covers a single TCR beta chain. Its antigen is not yet known. Base quality data are lacking; no much larger clone is found one base away. TCRdb names Illumina HiSeq 2500 as the instrument used. Quantitative 5'-RACE with molecular barcodes was used to prepare TCR beta libraries. As for how the authors treated the data: Disease-linked TCR variants were identified with a new computational method built on a probabilistic model of VDJ rearrangement. TCRdb's own reprocessing of the public reads used fastp at Q25 and MiXCR and kept productive beta chains. Entries are consolidated by CDR3 protein sequence, retaining the most common genes and DNA. TCRdb's processing, not the study's, gives the V and J calls here. For this sample there are some 300,000 distinct CDR3 sequences; about a fifth appear just once. The ten largest clones represent under 4% of the sample. The junction shows trimming of 3 bases on V and 5 bases on J, plus 9 bases between the germline ends. The germline V gene sets CDR1 to SGHTA and CDR2 to FQGNSA. The CDR3 runs 13 amino acids, cysteine and phenylalanine included. Only the CDR3 part of the read is kept: 39 bases, read in frame from the first base.

These data originate in a study of CD8 T cells in ankylosing spondylitis (dated by TCRdb to about 2017). Describing the broader study: The study profiled T cell receptor beta repertoires in healthy donors and ankylosing spondylitis patients to find disease-linked TCR variants. The full study cohort comprised approximately 23 ankylosing spondylitis patients and approximately 100 healthy donors. Peripheral blood samples were taken, and synovial fluid was additionally collected from ankylosing spondylitis patients. Overall study outcomes, separate from this receptor: A CD8+ phenotype was shown by the disease-linked clones, which were found at relatively low frequencies in peripheral blood. A TCR beta motif made up of fewer than 10 highly homologous amino acid variants appeared to be characteristic of blood from ankylosing spondylitis patients. Some motif variants were previously reported in synovial fluid and blood of reactive arthritis patients, suggesting common disease-initiation mechanisms. According to the report, matched synovial fluid samples from ankylosing spondylitis patients were significantly enriched for the disease-linked clones.

This clonotype was sampled from a female donor with ankylosing spondylitis or in good health (not recorded which). This chain joins TRBV7-2 to TRBJ2-3, with TRBD1 as a weak D call on 5 bases. Source material: blood, either unsorted or a sorted T cell fraction (not recorded which). The DNA reads as follows: TGTGCCAGCAGCTTGACAGTTGGAGATACGCAGTATTTT. The translation is CASSLTVGDTQYF.